This is a list of T cell receptor beta chains from one sample in a study of blood T cell repertoires in COVID-19. The data were produced by immunoSEQ multiplex PCR, yet TCRdb's version contains in-frame clones alone and is incomplete. The table shows about 190,000 clones, with 88% occurring only once. Sequencing was performed on peripheral blood. The receptors were gathered from a man aged 35 to 55 with active or convalescent COVID-19. Each CDR3 is given with its conserved first and last residue. A D gene is named only where the DNA matches it firmly. The size entry is marked missing in some rows and otherwise reads once, few, many or a size class.

D gene: NA; V gene: TRBV2; J gene: TRBJ1-1; clone size: NA; CDR3 DNA: TGTGCCAGCAGTGGACCAGGGGCGAACACTGAAGCTTTCTTT; CDR3 protein: CASSGPGANTEAFF
D gene: TRBD1; V gene: TRBV6-5; J gene: TRBJ2-5; clone size: NA; CDR3 DNA: TGTGCCAGCAGTTACTCGCCAGGGGGCATGGAGACCCAGTACTTC; CDR3 protein: CASSYSPGGMETQYF
D gene: NA; V gene: TRBV7-2; J gene: TRBJ2-7; clone size: NA; CDR3 DNA: TGTGCCAGCAGACGAGAGAATAGAGCTGCCTACGAGCAGTACTTC; CDR3 protein: CASRRENRAAYEQYF
D gene: TRBD1; V gene: TRBV10-3; J gene: TRBJ1-2; clone size: few; CDR3 DNA: TGTGCCATCAGGATGACAGGGACCAACTATGGCTACACCTTC; CDR3 protein: CAIRMTGTNYGYTF
D gene: NA; V gene: TRBV4-1; J gene: TRBJ1-3; clone size: NA; CDR3 DNA: TGCGCCAGCAGCCAAGAGAGGAGCTCTGGAAACACCATATATTTT; CDR3 protein: CASSQERSSGNTIYF
D gene: NA; V gene: TRBV3-1/TRBV3-2; J gene: TRBJ1-1; clone size: NA; CDR3 DNA: TGTGCCAGCAGCCGGACAAACAGGGTGGGTAACACTGAAGCTTTCTTT; CDR3 protein: CASSRTNRVGNTEAFF
D gene: TRBD1; V gene: TRBV7-9; J gene: TRBJ2-2; clone size: NA; CDR3 DNA: TGTGCCAGCAGTTTTACAGGGGCCGGGGAGCTGTTTTTT; CDR3 protein: CASSFTGAGELFF
D gene: NA; V gene: TRBV28; J gene: TRBJ1-1; clone size: few; CDR3 DNA: TGTGCCAGCAGTCCCCGGGGGGGAAGGAACACTGAAGCTTTCTTT; CDR3 protein: CASSPRGGRNTEAFF
D gene: NA; V gene: TRBV6-5; J gene: TRBJ1-6; clone size: NA; CDR3 DNA: TGTGCCAGCAGTTACGAGAGCTCCTATAATTCACCCCTCCACTTT; CDR3 protein: CASSYESSYNSPLHF
D gene: NA; V gene: TRBV9; J gene: TRBJ1-6; clone size: NA; CDR3 DNA: TGTGCCAGCAGCGGACAGGTAGACAATTCACCCCTCCACTTT; CDR3 protein: CASSGQVDNSPLHF
D gene: TRBD1; V gene: TRBV19; J gene: TRBJ2-1; clone size: NA; CDR3 DNA: TGTGCCAGTAGTATGGCACTCGCCGGGACAGGGGCTTACAATGAGCAGTTCTTC; CDR3 protein: CASSMALAGTGAYNEQFF
D gene: NA; V gene: TRBV7-9; J gene: TRBJ2-2; clone size: NA; CDR3 DNA: TGTGCCAGCAGCTTAAATCGCGGGGAGCTGTTTTTT; CDR3 protein: CASSLNRGELFF
D gene: NA; V gene: TRBV28; J gene: TRBJ2-7; clone size: NA; CDR3 DNA: TGTGCCAGCTACCCCGCAGGGGCTAATGAGCAGTACTTC; CDR3 protein: CASYPAGANEQYF
D gene: NA; V gene: TRBV7-2; J gene: TRBJ2-2; clone size: NA; CDR3 DNA: TGTGCCAGCAGCTTAGTACTAGGGAGCACCGGGGAGCTGTTTTTT; CDR3 protein: CASSLVLGSTGELFF
D gene: TRBD1; V gene: TRBV19; J gene: TRBJ1-2; clone size: NA; CDR3 DNA: TGTGCCAGCGTAACAGGACAGGGGGCAAGAAAAGGCTACACCTTC; CDR3 protein: CASVTGQGARKGYTF
D gene: NA; V gene: TRBV13; J gene: TRBJ2-7; clone size: once; CDR3 DNA: TGTGCCAGCAGTTCCCGACTAGTGTTCCTCGAGCAGTACTTC; CDR3 protein: CASSSRLVFLEQYF
D gene: NA; V gene: TRBV15; J gene: TRBJ1-2; clone size: NA; CDR3 DNA: TGTGCCGCCTATCCCTATGGCTACACCTTC; CDR3 protein: CAAYPYGYTF
D gene: TRBD2; V gene: TRBV2; J gene: TRBJ2-1; clone size: NA; CDR3 DNA: TGTGCCAGCAGTGAACGGCTAGCGGGTGTGGGGGAGCAGTTCTTC; CDR3 protein: CASSERLAGVGEQFF
D gene: TRBD2; V gene: TRBV4-2; J gene: TRBJ2-5; clone size: NA; CDR3 DNA: TGTGCCAGCAGCCAAGTAAGCGCGGGGGGGCAAGAGACCCAGTACTTC; CDR3 protein: CASSQVSAGGQETQYF
D gene: NA; V gene: TRBV25-1; J gene: TRBJ2-1; clone size: once; CDR3 DNA: TGTGCCAGCAGTGAGGCAGGACTTAACAATGAGCAGTTCTTC; CDR3 protein: CASSEAGLNNEQFF
D gene: TRBD1; V gene: TRBV29-1; J gene: TRBJ2-7; clone size: NA; CDR3 DNA: TGCAGCGCGGGACAGAACTACGAGCAGTACTTC; CDR3 protein: CSAGQNYEQYF
D gene: TRBD2; V gene: TRBV7-9; J gene: TRBJ2-1; clone size: NA; CDR3 DNA: TGTGCCACCCCTCCCCCGGGAGACGGGGAGGGTGAGCAGTTCTTC; CDR3 protein: CATPPPGDGEGEQFF
D gene: NA; V gene: TRBV3-1/TRBV3-2; J gene: TRBJ2-1; clone size: NA; CDR3 DNA: TGTGCCAGCAGCCACGAAGGAGGAGGATCCTACAATGAGCAGTTCTTC; CDR3 protein: CASSHEGGGSYNEQFF
D gene: TRBD1; V gene: TRBV6-1; J gene: TRBJ1-5; clone size: NA; CDR3 DNA: TGTGCCAGCAGTGGACAGGGCCCCTATAGCAATCAGCCCCAGCATTTT; CDR3 protein: CASSGQGPYSNQPQHF
D gene: TRBD1; V gene: TRBV7-9; J gene: TRBJ1-2; clone size: NA; CDR3 DNA: TGTGCCAGCAGCTCCGGGACAGGAAACTATGGCTACACCTTC; CDR3 protein: CASSSGTGNYGYTF
D gene: TRBD1; V gene: TRBV5-1; J gene: TRBJ1-3; clone size: NA; CDR3 DNA: TGCGCCAGCAGCTGGACAGGGGCTCACTCTGGAAACACCATATATTTT; CDR3 protein: CASSWTGAHSGNTIYF
D gene: TRBD1; V gene: TRBV19; J gene: TRBJ1-4; clone size: NA; CDR3 DNA: TGTGCCAGTAGGAACACAGGGGGCAACGGCCCTGAAAAACTGTTTTTT; CDR3 protein: CASRNTGGNGPEKLFF
D gene: TRBD2; V gene: TRBV7-9; J gene: TRBJ2-7; clone size: NA; CDR3 DNA: TGTGCCAGCAGTTTCATGGGGGGGATTACGTCCTACGAGCAGTACTTC; CDR3 protein: CASSFMGGITSYEQYF
D gene: TRBD1; V gene: TRBV6-5; J gene: TRBJ2-7; clone size: NA; CDR3 DNA: TGTGCCAGCAGTTACGGACAGGGGGCGAGTGAGCAGTACTTC; CDR3 protein: CASSYGQGASEQYF
D gene: TRBD1; V gene: TRBV7-9; J gene: TRBJ2-7; clone size: NA; CDR3 DNA: TGTGCCAGCACCTCATTTGAGGACAGGGGTTCCTACGAGCAGTACTTC; CDR3 protein: CASTSFEDRGSYEQYF
D gene: NA; V gene: TRBV5-5; J gene: TRBJ1-2; clone size: NA; CDR3 DNA: TGTGCCAGCAGCTTGCCCGACTATGGCTACACCTTC; CDR3 protein: CASSLPDYGYTF
D gene: TRBD2; V gene: TRBV4-1; J gene: TRBJ2-5; clone size: NA; CDR3 DNA: TGCGCCAGCAGCCAAGCCTCGGGACTAGCGGGGGAAGAGACCCAGTACTTC; CDR3 protein: CASSQASGLAGEETQYF
D gene: NA; V gene: TRBV7-9; J gene: TRBJ2-1; clone size: NA; CDR3 DNA: TGTGCCAGCAGCTTATCAGGGGTGAACGAGCAGTTCTTC; CDR3 protein: CASSLSGVNEQFF
D gene: TRBD1; V gene: TRBV7-9; J gene: TRBJ2-7; clone size: NA; CDR3 DNA: TGTGCCAGCAGCTTAGGCGGGACAGGGACCAACGAGCAGTACTTC; CDR3 protein: CASSLGGTGTNEQYF
D gene: NA; V gene: TRBV19; J gene: TRBJ1-1; clone size: once; CDR3 DNA: TGTGCCAGTAGCTCGGTGTGGGAAGCTTTCTTT; CDR3 protein: CASSSVWEAFF
D gene: TRBD1; V gene: TRBV9; J gene: TRBJ2-7; clone size: NA; CDR3 DNA: TGTGCCAGCAGCCCGGGACAGGGGATACAGTACTTC; CDR3 protein: CASSPGQGIQYF
D gene: TRBD1; V gene: TRBV28; J gene: TRBJ1-5; clone size: NA; CDR3 DNA: TGTGCCAGCAGACCCGGGACAGGGTTGTACAATCAGCCCCAGCATTTT; CDR3 protein: CASRPGTGLYNQPQHF
D gene: NA; V gene: TRBV11-3; J gene: TRBJ2-1; clone size: NA; CDR3 DNA: TGTGCCAGCAGCTTACTACTGAGAGAGGTCAATGAGCAGTTCTTC; CDR3 protein: CASSLLLREVNEQFF
D gene: TRBD1; V gene: TRBV7-2; J gene: TRBJ2-3; clone size: NA; CDR3 DNA: TGTGCCAGCAGCTTAAGGGGACAGGGTGGCAATACGCAGTATTTT; CDR3 protein: CASSLRGQGGNTQYF
D gene: NA; V gene: TRBV5-1; J gene: TRBJ2-1; clone size: NA; CDR3 DNA: TGCGCCAGCAGCTTACAGGGAAATGAGCAGTTCTTC; CDR3 protein: CASSLQGNEQFF
D gene: TRBD2; V gene: TRBV3-1/TRBV3-2; J gene: TRBJ2-7; clone size: NA; CDR3 DNA: TGTGCCAGCAGCCAACGCGGGAGCGCCTACGAGCAGTACTTC; CDR3 protein: CASSQRGSAYEQYF
D gene: NA; V gene: TRBV11-3; J gene: TRBJ2-2; clone size: NA; CDR3 DNA: TGTGCCAGCAGCGTCAGTTACACCGGGGAGCTGTTTTTT; CDR3 protein: CASSVSYTGELFF